The source of this T cell receptor (beta chain) is a study of graft-versus-host responses after intestinal transplantation. The CDR3 has 14 amino acids. Germline V gene sequence: CDR1 SGHDT, CDR2 YYEEEE. The trim removed 4 bases at V and 3 bases at J, leaving 3 bases unmatched. Time point reported: postoperative day 105 after intestinal transplantation (dayNNNN = postoperative day). Method: immunoSEQ multiplex PCR; TCRdb's copy keeps in-frame clones and lacks some. The table lists roughly 11,000 clones, more than 85% of them singletons, with 3% to 4% in the top ten. The rearrangement uses TRBV5-6 and TRBJ2-3; TRBD1 matches 9 bases. The receptor's source is a human patient who received an intestinal transplant, so some T cells may come from the graft donor. The sample here was PBMCs, taken 105 days after intestinal transplantation. The chain's CDR3 is CASSPDRGTDTQYF. The CDR3 region has the DNA TGTGCCAGCAGCCCGGACAGGGGAACAGATACGCAGTATTTT.